This TCR beta chain was identified in a study of cytomegalovirus exposure and HLA in healthy donors. The CDR3 consists of 15 residues. Germline assignment: CDR1 SGDLS and CDR2 YYNGEE. V shed 0 bases and J shed 5 bases, with 14 bases lying between them. About this clone: Its specificity is unknown.

Study-wide results and caveats: The investigators catalogued some 160 TCR beta chains as cytomegalovirus-associated. Prior analysis indicated that the majority of TCR beta V segments exhibited productivity approximately 87% or approximately 30% of the time.

The PCR had 60 Vbeta and 13 Jbeta primers. This table comes from immunoSEQ multiplex PCR, and its TCRdb copy is limited to in-frame clones, with some not included. The table shows around 190,000 clones, with approximately 82% occurring only once. The clonotype was recovered from a girl aged 2 to 9 in good health and CMV-seropositive. The genes are TRBV9 and TRBJ1-1; no reliable D call. The material sequenced was PBMCs. CDR3 nucleotide sequence: TGTGCCAGCAGCGTAGCTCTGGTTACTGAAACTGAAGCTTTCTTT. Its protein is CASSVALVTETEAFF.